The rows below give T cell receptor beta chains drawn from one sample of a study of T cells in Graves' hyperthyroidism and ophthalmopathy. TCRdb processed the multiplex PCR reads anew with MiXCR; each CDR3 protein has one entry. This sample has a few hundred thousand distinct CDR3 sequences, with 40% to 55% found just once. The sample was peripheral blood or thyroid tissue (not recorded which). These TCRs come from an adult woman with Graves' disease, either hyperthyroidism or ophthalmopathy (not recorded which). Both conserved end residues are part of each CDR3. D genes are given only for firm matches. Size is omitted from some rows. Given values are once, few, many or a class for expanded clones.

CDR3 DNA	CDR3 protein	D gene	J gene	V gene	clone size
TGCGCCAGCAATTCAGGGTTGAACACTGAAGCTTTCTTT	CASNSGLNTEAFF	-	TRBJ1-1	TRBV10-2	-
TGTGCCAGCAGTGACTGGGGCGGGGGTACGTACGAGCAGTACTTC	CASSDWGGGTYEQYF	TRBD2	TRBJ2-7	TRBV2	many
TGTGCCAGCGGATTTAAACGTGCGGGGGCAGGGCAGCCCCAGCATTTT	CASGFKRAGAGQPQHF	-	TRBJ1-5	TRBV2	many
TGTGCCACCAGCAGAGATCTCAGGGGAACCTACGAGCAGTACTTC	CATSRDLRGTYEQYF	-	TRBJ2-7	TRBV15	-
TGTGCCAGCAGCCACCGGGACAGGCGCTCTAATGAAAAACTGTTTTTT	CASSHRDRRSNEKLFF	TRBD1	TRBJ1-4	TRBV7-9	-
TGTGCCAGCAGCCAAGGGTCGGGACGGCCGTATGGCTACACCTTC	CASSQGSGRPYGYTF	-	TRBJ1-2	TRBV7-9	-
TGTGCCAGCAGTTCTTACGAAGCCAGTGGACAAGAGACCCAGTACTTC	CASSSYEASGQETQYF	-	TRBJ2-5	TRBV3-1	-
TGCAGCGTTGCACCTCGGACAGTAGACGAGCAGTACTTC	CSVAPRTVDEQYF	-	TRBJ2-7	TRBV29-1	-
TGTGCCAGCGGAGGACAGTCCAATTCACCCCTCCACTTT	CASGGQSNSPLHF	-	TRBJ1-6	TRBV18	many
TGCAGTGCTAGCTGGCGGCGAGGAGAGACCCAGTACTTC	CSASWRRGETQYF	-	TRBJ2-5	TRBV20-1	many
TGTGCCAGCTCAGATCGACAGGGATCCCCCGGGTACGAGCAGTACTTC	CASSDRQGSPGYEQYF	TRBD1	TRBJ2-7	TRBV18	-
TGTGCCAGCAGTGAACTGAAGGGGGGCCTCGCAGATACGCAGTATTTT	CASSELKGGLADTQYF	-	TRBJ2-3	TRBV25-1	many
TGCGCCAGCAGCCAAGATTTGATATCTTCAGGGCGGATCGAGCAGTACTTC	CASSQDLISSGRIEQYF	-	TRBJ2-7	TRBV5-1	-
TGTGCCAGTAGTCAGGGTACCTATGGCTACACCTTC	CASSQGTYGYTF	-	TRBJ1-2	TRBV19	-
TGTGCCGTCGGGGACAGTAAATCCTCTGGGAACACCATATATTTT	CAVGDSKSSGNTIYF	TRBD1	TRBJ1-3	TRBV10-3	-
TGTGCCAGCAGGGAAGAGCAGTACTTC	CASREEQYF	-	TRBJ2-7	TRBV5-5	-
TGTGCTAGTAAAACAGGGGCCTACGAGCAGTACTTC	CASKTGAYEQYF	TRBD1	TRBJ2-7	TRBV12-5	many
TGCAGTGCAAGACAGGGGCATAGTGTGGGGAAACTGTTTTTT	CSARQGHSVGKLFF	TRBD1	TRBJ1-4	TRBV20-1	many
TGCAGTGCTGTCCCGGGACAGGGGGCTCATGAGCAGTACTTC	CSAVPGQGAHEQYF	TRBD1	TRBJ2-7	TRBV20-1	-
TGTGCCAGCAGCCATGGGACTAGGGGCGAGCAGTACTTC	CASSHGTRGEQYF	TRBD2	TRBJ2-7	TRBV7-9	few
TGTGCCAGCAGTTCTCCTGTAGACAATCAGCCCCAGCATTTT	CASSSPVDNQPQHF	-	TRBJ1-5	TRBV12-3/TRBV12-4	once
TGTGCCAGCAGCCAACTGACTGGGTATTCACCCCTCCACTTT	CASSQLTGYSPLHF	-	TRBJ1-6	TRBV14	few
TGTGCCACCACCCAAAAGCTCCCCTTAGCCCAGCATTTT	CATTQKLPLAQHF	-	TRBJ1-5	TRBV10-3	once
TGTGCCACCAGCAGAGACCTAGTAGGCTACGAGCAGTACTTC	CATSRDLVGYEQYF	-	TRBJ2-7	TRBV15	-
TGTGCCAGCAAGGCGGGAGCCGGGTCCGGGGAGCTGTTTTTT	CASKAGAGSGELFF	TRBD2	TRBJ2-2	TRBV6-5	many
TGTGCCATCAGTGAGTCCAGGACAGTCGAGCAGTACTTC	CAISESRTVEQYF	-	TRBJ2-7	TRBV10-3	-
TGTGCCAGCAGTCGCCTCCCGGGACAGGGAGACGTAGCCCTCCACTTT	CASSRLPGQGDVALHF	TRBD1	TRBJ1-6	TRBV27	few
TGCAGTGCTAGTTCTGCGATTACGAACACCGGGGAGCTGTTTTTT	CSASSAITNTGELFF	-	TRBJ2-2	TRBV20-1	few
TGCAGCGCCGAACGGGGCTCAGGGGGAACTGGCTACACCTTC	CSAERGSGGTGYTF	TRBD1	TRBJ1-2	TRBV29-1	many
TGTGCCAGCAGCGTAACGAGTTATAATTCACCCCTCCACTTT	CASSVTSYNSPLHF	-	TRBJ1-6	TRBV9	-
TGCAGCGCGGACAGGGACACAGATACGCAGTATTTT	CSADRDTDTQYF	TRBD1	TRBJ2-3	TRBV29-1	many
TGCAGCGTTCAAGGAATCTTGGGAGAGACCCAGTACTTC	CSVQGILGETQYF	-	TRBJ2-5	TRBV29-1	many
TGTGCCGGCAGTTTACAGCCTAACACTGAAGCTTTCTTT	CAGSLQPNTEAFF	-	TRBJ1-1	TRBV6-1	-
TGCAGTGCGCGACTAGCGGGGGGAACAGTGTACGAGCAGTACTTC	CSARLAGGTVYEQYF	TRBD2	TRBJ2-7	TRBV20-1	-
TGTGCCAGCAGCTCGCCCGAGAGGGACGATTACGAGCAGTACTTC	CASSSPERDDYEQYF	-	TRBJ2-7	TRBV5-4	-
TGCAGCGTTGAAGAAACAGGGTTCGGCGAGCAGTACTTC	CSVEETGFGEQYF	-	TRBJ2-7	TRBV29-1	-
TGTGCCAGCAGCCCATCGACAGGGGCGATACATCAGCCCCAGCATTTT	CASSPSTGAIHQPQHF	TRBD1	TRBJ1-5	TRBV7-2	-
TGCAGTGCTAGCCCTCAGGGGGCACAGCAAGAGACCCAGTACTTC	CSASPQGAQQETQYF	TRBD1	TRBJ2-5	TRBV20-1	-
TGTGCCAGCAGTTTGTTCCCCGGGACGTTGAACTACGAGCAGTACTTC	CASSLFPGTLNYEQYF	-	TRBJ2-7	TRBV7-9	-
TGTGCCAGCAGCATGGACAGCCAGATAAATTCACCCCTCCACTTT	CASSMDSQINSPLHF	-	TRBJ1-6	TRBV9	many
TGTGCCAGCAGCGCTAGCGGGGGGACCACAGATACGCAGTACTTC	CASSASGGTTDTQYF	TRBD2	TRBJ2-7	TRBV9	-
TGTGCCAGCAGCTTAAAGGAACGAGGAAGGGGGGAGCAGTACTTC	CASSLKERGRGEQYF	-	TRBJ2-7	TRBV7-2	many
TGTGCCAGCAGTTATGCCCGACGGACAGGGATCGAAAGCAATCAGCCCCAGCATTTT	CASSYARRTGIESNQPQHF	TRBD1	TRBJ1-5	TRBV6-2/TRBV6-3	-
TGTGCCATCAGTCTCGATGGGATGGGGGCTTTCTTT	CAISLDGMGAFF	-	TRBJ1-1	TRBV10-3	many
TGTGCCAGCAGCCGGGGACTGACTAGGAGTCGTGAGCAGTACTTC	CASSRGLTRSREQYF	-	TRBJ2-7	TRBV7-9	-